The present T cell receptor beta chain was sequenced within a study of blood T cell repertoires in COVID-19. On the study more broadly: Collection of acute and convalescent COVID-19 samples took place in the United States, Italy and Spain.

Profiled with immunoSEQ multiplex PCR; TCRdb holds only in-frame clones, not every one. The sample has approximately 270,000 clones; around 86% are singletons. The J segment lost 3 bases and the V segment lost 3 bases, leaving 14 bases of the junction unmatched. The CDR3 is made up of 18 amino acids. Germline CDR1 is MNHEY and CDR2 is SMNVEV (reference sequence). Sequenced material: peripheral blood. The source is a man between 50 and 59 years old with acute or convalescent COVID-19. This chain connects TRBV27 to TRBJ2-1; 7 bases align to TRBD1. CDR3 in amino acids: CASSFHGSGTAIYNEQFF. The CDR3 DNA reads TGTGCCAGCAGTTTCCACGGATCCGGGACAGCCATCTACAATGAGCAGTTCTTC.